This T cell receptor (beta chain) was sequenced in a study of cytomegalovirus exposure and HLA in healthy donors. This clone was picked up one time. Trimming shortened V by 5 bases and J by 0 bases, and 17 bases separated the two germline ends. This CDR3 spans 16 amino acids. Per germline, CDR1 SGHAT and CDR2 FQDESV (reference sequence). PCR was performed using 60 Vbeta and 13 Jbeta primers. Measured with immunoSEQ multiplex PCR; TCRdb has only the in-frame clones, and not every one. Of about 85,000 clones in the sample, over 75% were seen once. The sequencing sample was made of PBMCs. This TCR was recovered from a boy aged 10-17 years in good health and CMV-seronegative. The gene calls are TRBV11-1 and TRBJ2-7, with D possibly matching TRBD2 (5 bases). The CDR3 spells CASSPNDGVISYEQYF. The CDR3 nucleotides are TGTGCCAGCAGCCCGAACGACGGGGTTATCTCCTACGAGCAGTACTTC.